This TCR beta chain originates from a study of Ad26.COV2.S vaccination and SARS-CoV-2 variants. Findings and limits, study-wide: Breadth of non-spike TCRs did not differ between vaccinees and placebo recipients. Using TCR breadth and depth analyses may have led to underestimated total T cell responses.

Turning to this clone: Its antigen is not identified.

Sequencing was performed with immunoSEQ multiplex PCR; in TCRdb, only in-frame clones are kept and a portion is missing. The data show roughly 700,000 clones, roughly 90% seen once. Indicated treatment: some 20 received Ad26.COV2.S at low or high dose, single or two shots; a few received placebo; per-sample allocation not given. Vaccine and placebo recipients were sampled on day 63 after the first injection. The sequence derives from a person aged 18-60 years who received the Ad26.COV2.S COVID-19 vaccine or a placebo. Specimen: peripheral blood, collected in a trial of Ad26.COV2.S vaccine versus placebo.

The CDR3 nucleotides are TGTGCCAGCAGTCGTACGGGCGGCTACACCTTC. Translating it yields CASSRTGGYTF. V is TRBV28 and J is TRBJ1-2; no clear D gene. This CDR3 spans 11 amino acids. With 5 bases removed from V and 8 bases from J, the gap between germline ends came to 9 bases. Germline-derived CDR1 and CDR2 are MDHEN and SYDVKM.